This T cell receptor beta chain comes out of a study of T cell repertoires in cytomegalovirus infection. This clonotype showed up just a few times. TCRdb used MiXCR to reprocess the reads, holding one entry per CDR3 protein. The data show a few hundred thousand distinct CDR3 sequences, roughly 15% seen once. Trimming cost V 5 bases and J 2 bases, with 9 bases left between them. The CDR3 is 13 amino acids. The germline gives CDR1 SGHTA, CDR2 FQGTGA. The V call is TRBV7-3, the J call TRBJ2-5; D gene ambiguous. Sequencing input: PBMCs. This sequence was found in a human donor in good health (CMV status not recorded). Some clones in this sample may be carry-over from other donors' samples. CDR3 loop: CASSPTRQETQYF. CDR3 DNA sequence: TGTGCCAGCAGCCCCACGAGGCAAGAGACCCAGTACTTC.